This T cell receptor beta chain was identified during a study of molecular identifiers for immune sequencing clone quantification. Generation of bulk TCR libraries relied on previously described methods and listed TCR primers. TCRdb recomputed calls from the PCR reads with MiXCR, one row per CDR3 protein. The sample shows more than 50,000 distinct CDR3 sequences, approximately 18% of them seen only once. Sorting defined naive CD8 T cells as CD8+CD4-CCR7+CD45RA+. In this sample, this clonotype turned up many times. CDR3 size: 18 residues. Deletions cut 5 bases from V and 2 bases from J, with 22 bases between. The V gene's germline CDR1 is MNHEY and CDR2 SMNVEV (reference sequence).

What was sequenced was naive CD8+ T cells from blood, with Jurkat cell RNA spiked in. This sample's subset: FACS-sorted CD8+CD4-CCR7+CD45RA+ naive T cells. The clonotype comes from a human donor in good health. Some libraries in this study had Jurkat cell RNA spiked in. The chain couples TRBV27 to TRBJ2-1; possible D gene TRBD1, 5 bases. The CDR3 sequence is CASSPTALRMGPYNEQFF. CDR3 coding DNA: TGTGCCAGCAGTCCCACTGCTTTGAGGATGGGGCCCTACAATGAGCAGTTCTTC.